Below are 22 T cell receptor beta chains sequenced from a single sample in a study of shared clonotypes between healthy human individuals. Method: immunoSEQ multiplex PCR; TCRdb's copy keeps in-frame clones and lacks some. This table holds 900,000 to 1,200,000 clones, about 80% found once. The sequenced sample consisted of memory CD4+ T cells from PBMCs. The subset here: CD45RA-negative fraction. These TCRs come from a man aged 18 to 30 in good health. Some clones in this sample may be carry-over from other donors' samples.

CDR3 region: CASSVGTGQPQHF. The DNA of the CDR3 is TGTGCCAGCAGCGTAGGGACAGGTCAGCCCCAGCATTTT. The chain combines TRBV9 with TRBJ1-5, with 7 bases fitting TRBD1. The CDR3 covers 13 residues. Germline V CDR1 and CDR2: SGDLS, YYNGEE. V was clipped by 0 bases and J by 6 bases; unmatched bases: 0. The whole variable domain, filled in from reference TRBV9 and TRBJ1-5, reads DSGVTQTPKHLITATGQRVTLRCSPRSGDLSVYWYQQSLDQGLQFLIQYYNGEERAKGNILERFSAQQFPDLHSELNLSSLELGDSALYFCASSVGTGQPQHFGDGTRLSIL.

The chain links TRBV5-1 to TRBJ2-2, with D perhaps TRBD2 (5 bases). The CDR3 runs to 15 residues. Germline values: CDR1 SGHRS, CDR2 YFSETQ. Between the trimmed V and J ends, which lost 2 bases and 0 bases, there was a span of 8 bases. The CDR3 DNA sequence: TGCGCCAGCAGCTTAGCGGTCGCGAACACCGGGGAGCTGTTTTTT. It translates to CASSLAVANTGELFF.

The chain employs TRBV27 and TRBJ2-3; D is uncertain. This CDR3 is 13 amino acids long. V lost 3 bases and J lost 2, with 6 bases in between. Germline V lookup: CDR1 MNHEY, CDR2 SMNVEV (reference sequence). The CDR3 coding sequence is TGTGCCAGCAGTTTGGTTGCCACAGATACGCAGTATTTT. It is translated as CASSLVATDTQYF.

This sequence joins TRBV27 and TRBJ1-5; the D gene is possibly TRBD1 (6 bases). With 2 bases removed from V and 6 bases from J, the gap between germline ends came to 14 bases. This CDR3 is built from 15 residues. Looked up from germline, CDR1 is MNHEY and CDR2 is SMNVEV (reference sequence). CDR3 sequence: CASSLGDTPGQPQHF. For the CDR3, the DNA is TGTGCCAGCAGTTTAGGGGACACTCCGGGTCAGCCCCAGCATTTT.

V usage is TRBV18 and J usage is TRBJ1-1, with D unclear. Trimming left V 3 bases short and J 0 bases short, with 8 bases between. The germline V gene encodes CDR1 KGHSH and CDR2 LQKENI. CDR3 length equals 14 residues. CDR3 sequence: CASSPFSVNTEAFF. The CDR3 DNA sequence: TGTGCCAGCTCACCCTTTTCAGTGAACACTGAAGCTTTCTTT. Based on the CDR3 plus reference TRBV18 and TRBJ1-1, the full variable domain is NAGVMQNPRHLVRRRGQEARLRCSPMKGHSHVYWYRQLPEEGLKFMVYLQKENIIDESGMPKERFSAEFPKEGPSILRIQQVVRGDSAAYFCASSPFSVNTEAFFGQGTRLTVV.

The genes are TRBV5-1 and TRBJ2-7; TRBD2 matches 11 bases. CDR1 and CDR2 from the germline V gene are SGHRS and YFSETQ. This CDR3 is 15 amino acids long. Trimming removed 3 bases from V and 4 bases from J; junction bases left unmatched: 6. CDR3 in amino acids: CASSSELAGDYEQYF. The CDR3 coding sequence is TGCGCCAGCAGCTCAGAACTAGCGGGAGATTACGAGCAGTACTTC.

The V and J genes are TRBV2 and TRBJ1-1; weak D call: TRBD1 (5 bases). V was clipped by 2 bases and J by 0 bases, with 13 bases between them. CDR3 length equals 16 residues. The V gene's germline CDR1 is SNHLY and CDR2 FYNNEI. As DNA, the CDR3 is TGTGCCAGCAGTGAAAGGGGCAGAAATATGAACACTGAAGCTTTCTTT. Translated: CASSERGRNMNTEAFF.

Many counts were recorded for this clone. This sequence joins TRBV4-1 and TRBJ2-7; 8 bases are a match to TRBD2. V lost 4 bases and J lost 4; bases outside the gene matches: 15. Germline V gene sequence: CDR1 MGHRA, CDR2 YSYEKL. The CDR3 is 17 amino acids. In DNA form, the CDR3 reads TGCGCCAGCAGCCTAGTCGCTTCCGGGACTAGAACGTACGAGCAGTACTTC. Amino acid sequence: CASSLVASGTRTYEQYF.

The chain joins TRBV29-1 to TRBJ2-1; 10 positions match TRBD2. The CDR3 is 21 amino acids. Trimming took 6 bases from V and 3 from J; bases not matched to a gene: 26. Looked up from germline, CDR1 is SQVTM and CDR2 is ANQGSEA. CDR3 sequence (DNA): TGCAGCGTCCGGGGGGGGTCAAAACTTGGACGGCTAGCGGGAGTCTACAATGAGCAGTTCTTC. Residues: CSVRGGSKLGRLAGVYNEQFF.

The gene calls are TRBV27 and TRBJ2-3; TRBD1 matches at 8 bases. CDR3 length: 15 residues. Germline CDR1 and CDR2: MNHEY and SMNVEV (reference sequence). The trim removed 5 bases at V and 2 bases at J, leaving 6 bases unmatched. This CDR3 is CASSDRTGYTDTQYF. The CDR3 DNA reads TGTGCCAGCAGTGACAGGACAGGGTACACAGATACGCAGTATTTT.

The genes are TRBV7-2 and TRBJ2-3, with 11 positions matching TRBD2. CDR3 length equals 15 residues. V was pared by 5 bases and J by 3 bases, with 4 bases of the junction left unmatched. Germline V lookup: CDR1 SGHTA, CDR2 FQGNSA. CDR3 sequence: CASSTWTSGTDTQYF. In nucleotides, the CDR3 is TGTGCCAGCAGCACTTGGACTAGCGGGACAGATACGCAGTATTTT.

The J gene is TRBJ2-5, the V gene TRBV9, with TRBD2 matching 15 bases. With 3 bases clipped from V and 1 base from J, the junction kept 7 bases outside the gene matches. The CDR3 has 18 amino acids. Germline V CDR1 and CDR2: SGDLS, YYNGEE. The CDR3 region has the DNA TGTGCCAGCAGCGGACGGACTAGCGGGAGGGGAAGCCAAGAGACCCAGTACTTC. Its translation is CASSGRTSGRGSQETQYF.

The rearrangement links TRBV6-1 to TRBJ1-5, with D uncertain. Germline loops: CDR1 MNHNS, CDR2 SASEGT. CDR3 length equals 13 residues. V lost 0 bases and J 7 bases, leaving 7 bases between the germline ends. The CDR3 sequence is CASSEADRQPQHF. Written as DNA, the CDR3 is TGTGCCAGCAGTGAAGCGGACCGGCAGCCCCAGCATTTT.

This clone was observed a few times. V gene TRBV6-5 combines with J gene TRBJ1-1; D remains unclear. This CDR3 contains 15 residues. Trimming cost V 0 bases and J 3 bases, with 11 bases left between them. Germline V gene sequence: CDR1 MNHEY, CDR2 SVGAGI. The CDR3 coding sequence is TGTGCCAGCAGTTACTCCCGTGATAGCGACACTGAAGCTTTCTTT. It translates to CASSYSRDSDTEAFF.

As concerns this clone: This could be a read error, since a much larger clone is one nucleotide away. The CDR3 spells CASSLGLAGVETQYF. CDR3 nucleotides: TGTGCCAGCAGCCTTGGACTAGCGGGAGTTGAGACCCAGTACTTC. This chain uses TRBV7-9 with TRBJ2-5; 13 bases align to TRBD2. Trimming took 5 bases from V and 5 from J; bases not matched to a gene: 5. The CDR3 covers 15 residues. The germline gives CDR1 SEHNR, CDR2 FQNEAQ (reference sequence).

The chain uses TRBV4-3 and TRBJ2-1; maybe TRBD1 (6 bases). Looked up from germline, CDR1 is LGHNA and CDR2 is YSLEER. The ends were cut back, 1 base at V and 3 bases at J, with 10 bases in the middle. This CDR3 has 15 amino acids. This CDR3 reads CASSQATGYYNEQFF. The CDR3 coding sequence is TGCGCCAGCAGCCAAGCAACAGGGTACTACAATGAGCAGTTCTTC.

The sample holds one count of this clone. The rearrangement uses TRBV5-4 and TRBJ2-3; D gene uncertain. Germline assignment: CDR1 SGHNT and CDR2 YYREEE (reference sequence). Trimming pared 5 bases from V and 7 bases from J, leaving 11 bases between. The CDR3 consists of 12 residues. The CDR3 loop reads CASSSHINTQYF. For the CDR3, the DNA is TGTGCCAGCAGTTCCCATATCAATACGCAGTATTTT.

The chain employs TRBV27 and TRBJ1-5; D gene unclear. This CDR3 has 13 amino acids. Trimming pared 3 bases from V and 2 bases from J, leaving 5 bases between. The germline V gene encodes CDR1 MNHEY and CDR2 SMNVEV (reference sequence). The chain's CDR3 is CASSFLGNQPQHF. The CDR3 bases are TGTGCCAGCAGTTTTTTGGGCAATCAGCCCCAGCATTTT.

The J gene is TRBJ2-4, the V gene TRBV28; D might be TRBD2 (5 bases). The V end was cut by 6 bases, the J end by 6 bases, with 15 bases between. Germline V CDR1 and CDR2: MDHEN, SYDVKM. CDR3 length: 14 amino acids. In nucleotides, the CDR3 is TGTGCCAGCAGGGAGCCCTATCGGGGAAACATTCAGTACTTC. Translating it yields CASREPYRGNIQYF.

Details on this clone: One junction end disagrees with the germline gene, perhaps due to a read error. This chain connects TRBV5-1 to TRBJ2-5, with 7 bases fitting TRBD2. CDR1 is SGHRS and CDR2 is YFSETQ in the germline V gene. This CDR3 is 12 amino acids long. The CDR3 DNA reads as TGCGTCAGCAGGGAGGGTGGAGAGACCCAGTACTTC. It translates to CVSREGGETQYF.

This CDR3 is CASSPRGGDGTDTQYF. In DNA form, the CDR3 reads TGTGCCAGCAGCCCAAGAGGGGGAGATGGCACAGATACGCAGTATTTT. The J gene is TRBJ2-3, the V gene TRBV9; D perhaps matches TRBD1 (6 bases). The length of the CDR3 is 16 residues. The germline CDR1 and CDR2 sequences are SGDLS and YYNGEE. Trimming shortened V by 4 bases and J by 1 base, and 16 bases separated the two germline ends.

V is TRBV19 and J is TRBJ2-5; D is undetermined. The CDR3 has 11 amino acids. Germline V gives CDR1 LNHDA, CDR2 SQIVND (reference sequence). V lost 4 bases and J lost 5, with 5 bases in between. The CDR3 spells CASSRDETQYF. CDR3 nucleotide sequence: TGTGCCAGTAGTAGAGACGAGACCCAGTACTTC.